This T cell receptor beta chain was found in a study of control samples from healthy donors and cancer patients. Only in-frame clones appear in the TCRdb table, and some are missing; sequencing was by immunoSEQ multiplex PCR. The sample gives 150,000 to 200,000 clones, more than 80% of which show up once; over 1.1% is in the top ten. The germline V and J ends were trimmed by 3 bases and 3 bases, with 21 bases remaining between them. CDR3 length: 17 residues. Germline CDR1 is LGHDT and CDR2 is YNNKEL (reference sequence). Material: blood. This receptor was taken from a man younger than 45 in good health. J is TRBJ2-7 and V is TRBV3-1 (or the pseudogene TRBV3-2); TRBD1 is a possible D gene (7 bases). CDR3 in amino acids: CASSHDRGTVHFYEQYF. For the CDR3, the DNA is TGTGCCAGCAGCCACGATCGCGGGACAGTTCATTTCTACGAGCAGTACTTC.